This entry describes one T cell receptor beta chain. This sample is drawn from a study of blood T cell repertoires in COVID-19. Across the whole study: Samples taken during acute and convalescent COVID-19 were collected in the United States, Italy and Spain.

CDR3 length equals 15 residues. V trimming: 5 bases; J trimming: 4 bases; junction bases outside the gene matches: 7. Germline lookup yields CDR1 MNHEY and CDR2 SVGEGT. Sequenced by immunoSEQ multiplex PCR; TCRdb stores in-frame clones only, minus some. The sample yields around 190,000 clones, over 80% seen once. The chain uses TRBV6-2 or TRBV6-3 and TRBJ1-5; TRBD1 matches at 8 bases. The receptor was isolated from a woman aged 55 to 70 with COVID-19, enrolled during active disease. Sequencing was done on a sample of peripheral blood. CDR3 DNA: TGTGCCAGCAGTGACCTGACAGGGGTGAATCAGCCCCAGCATTTT. Its protein product is CASSDLTGVNQPQHF.